The 27 T cell receptor beta chains in this list originate from one sample, sequenced in a study of blood T cell repertoires in COVID-19. The data were produced by immunoSEQ multiplex PCR, yet TCRdb's version contains in-frame clones alone and is incomplete. This table holds 200,000 to 250,000 clones, approximately 86% found once. The sequencing sample was made of peripheral blood. These receptor sequences come from a woman aged 30 to 39 with COVID-19, enrolled during active disease.

The chain couples TRBV7-8 to TRBJ2-3, with unresolved D. Germline CDR1 SGHVS, CDR2 FQNEAQ. Trimming left V 3 bases short and J 4 bases short, with 8 bases between. This CDR3 has 13 residues. CDR3 sequence: CASSFGQADTQYF. The DNA for the CDR3 is TGTGCCAGCAGCTTTGGTCAGGCAGATACGCAGTATTTT.

The chain links TRBV6-5 to TRBJ1-3; 7 nucleotides match TRBD1. Germline-derived CDR1 and CDR2 are MNHEY and SVGAGI. The CDR3 contains 15 residues. J gave up 2 bases and V 6 bases, and 7 bases lay outside the gene matches. Here the CDR3 DNA reads TGTGCCAGCAGAACGGACAGGCCCCCTGGAAACACCATATATTTT. Translated, it gives CASRTDRPPGNTIYF.

This chain connects TRBV19 to TRBJ2-4; 8 bases match TRBD2. The CDR3 contains 14 residues. J gave up 4 bases and V 5 bases, and 4 bases lay outside the gene matches. Germline CDR1 and CDR2: LNHDA and SQIVND (reference sequence). The CDR3 DNA follows: TGTGCCAGTAGTCTCTCGGGAGGGAAAAACATTCAGTACTTC. This translates into CASSLSGGKNIQYF.

This chain joins TRBV5-4 and TRBJ1-1; no definite D call. The CDR3 consists of 13 residues. CDR1 is SGHNT and CDR2 is YYREEE in the germline V gene (reference sequence). V was shortened by 0 bases and J by 6 bases, with 9 bases between the two germline ends. The CDR3 here is CASSLGEVAEAFF. CDR3 sequence (DNA): TGTGCCAGCAGCTTGGGGGAGGTGGCTGAAGCTTTCTTT.

This clone was detected once. The rearrangement uses TRBV30 and TRBJ2-3; 11 positions match TRBD1. The CDR3 covers 15 residues. Per the germline V gene, CDR1 is GTSNPN and CDR2 is SVGIG (reference sequence). Trimming cost V 3 bases and J 1 base; bases outside gene matches: 3. CDR3 sequence reads: CAWSRDRGGTDTQYF. CDR3 DNA sequence: TGTGCCTGGAGCCGGGACAGGGGGGGCACAGATACGCAGTATTTT. Variable domain in full (rest from reference TRBV30 and TRBJ2-3): SQTIHQWPATLVQPVGSPLSLECTVEGTSNPNLYWYRQAAGRGLQLLFYSVGIGQISSEVPQNLSASRPQDRQFILSSKKLLLSDSGFYLCAWSRDRGGTDTQYFGPGTRLTVL.

The gene calls are TRBV19 and TRBJ1-1, with TRBD1 matching 8 bases. The CDR3 spans 15 residues. V was clipped by 6 bases and J by 1 base; unmatched bases: 7. The V gene's germline CDR1 is LNHDA and CDR2 SQIVND (reference sequence). In nucleotides, the CDR3 is TGTGCCAGTAGACCCTATGGACAGGGGAACACTGAAGCTTTCTTT. Amino acids: CASRPYGQGNTEAFF.

CDR3 sequence: CASSPPGYMTGELFF. As DNA, the CDR3 is TGTGCCAGCAGCCCACCGGGGTATATGACCGGGGAGCTGTTTTTT. V usage is TRBV28 and J usage is TRBJ2-2; D might be TRBD2 (5 bases). The germline V and J ends were trimmed by 6 bases and 5 bases, with 16 bases remaining between them. Germline V gene data show CDR1 as MDHEN and CDR2 as SYDVKM. The CDR3 covers 15 residues.

As for this clone: The sample contains more than one DNA sequence encoding this CDR3. The genes are TRBV19 and TRBJ2-1, with D possibly matching TRBD2 (5 bases). The V end lost 3 bases, the J end lost 2 bases, and 14 bases lay between the germline ends. The germline CDR1 and CDR2 sequences are LNHDA and SQIVND (reference sequence). The CDR3 totals 16 residues. The CDR3 sequence: CASSILTSGTYNEQFF. The CDR3 DNA is TGTGCCAGTAGTATTTTAACTAGTGGTACCTACAATGAGCAGTTCTTC.

The chain has TRBV9 and TRBJ2-5; 10 nucleotides agree with TRBD1. V shed 0 bases, J shed 5 bases, and the junction held 4 bases outside the gene matches. This CDR3 has 15 residues. The V gene's germline CDR1 is SGDLS and CDR2 YYNGEE. CDR3 in DNA: TGTGCCAGCAGCGTAGGACAGGGGGCGGCGGAGACCCAGTACTTC. Translation: CASSVGQGAAETQYF.

The V gene is TRBV10-3, the J gene TRBJ2-5; TRBD1 matches at 9 bases. The J segment lost 3 bases and the V segment lost 7 bases, leaving 6 bases of the junction unmatched. CDR3 size: 14 residues. Germline assignment: CDR1 ENHRY and CDR2 SYGVKD. CDR3 in DNA: TGTGCCATCAATAAGGACAGGGGAAAAGAGACCCAGTACTTC. This gives the protein CAINKDRGKETQYF.

This rearrangement joins TRBV2 to TRBJ1-5; D not certain. V was clipped by 5 bases and J by 6 bases, with 14 bases between them. This CDR3 is 14 amino acids long. Germline V lookup: CDR1 SNHLY, CDR2 FYNNEI. This CDR3 reads CASSSSSPSQPQHF. CDR3 DNA: TGTGCCAGCAGTTCCTCGTCCCCCAGTCAGCCCCAGCATTTT.

The chain carries TRBV2 and TRBJ2-5; 8 bases map to TRBD2. The CDR3 spans 16 residues. Trimming at V came to 3 bases and at J to 5 bases, leaving 11 bases not matched to a gene. Germline CDR1 is SNHLY and CDR2 is FYNNEI. Written as DNA, the CDR3 is TGTGCCAGCAGTGATATTTGGGCGGGAGGTGAGGAGACCCAGTACTTC. Translating gives CASSDIWAGGEETQYF.

The chain joins TRBV6-5 to TRBJ1-3, with 8 bases lining up with TRBD1. The CDR3 runs to 16 residues. Trimming removed 1 base from V and 2 bases from J; junction bases left unmatched: 4. Germline-derived CDR1 and CDR2 are MNHEY and SVGAGI. CDR3 nucleotides: TGTGCCAGCAGTTACTTCGGGACAGGCCCTGGAAACACCATATATTTT. Translation: CASSYFGTGPGNTIYF.

The chain employs TRBV7-9 and TRBJ2-1; 14 bases are shared with TRBD2. Germline V gives CDR1 SEHNR, CDR2 FQNEAQ (reference sequence). J gave up 5 bases and V 4 bases, and 10 bases lay outside the gene matches. The CDR3 runs to 18 residues. The CDR3 loop reads CASSSEKGLAGAHNEQFF. The CDR3 DNA reads TGTGCCAGCAGCTCTGAAAAGGGACTAGCGGGGGCCCACAATGAGCAGTTCTTC.

The V gene is TRBV7-2, the J gene TRBJ1-2; TRBD1 matches at 7 bases. Trimming cost V 1 base and J 3 bases; bases outside gene matches: 2. This CDR3 is 14 amino acids long. CDR1 and CDR2 from the germline V gene are SGHTA and FQGNSA. The DNA of the CDR3 is TGTGCCAGCAGCTTAGGAGGGGGCGACTATGGCTACACCTTC. Its protein product is CASSLGGGDYGYTF.

The V and J genes are TRBV6-2 or TRBV6-3 and TRBJ2-7, with 9 bases matching TRBD1. This CDR3 has 15 residues. Looked up from germline, CDR1 is MNHEY and CDR2 is SVGEGT. Losses at the gene ends were 5 bases for V and 4 bases for J; bases not matched to a gene: 9. The CDR3 sequence: CASSLRDRDLYEQYF. CDR3 bases: TGTGCCAGCAGTCTCCGGGACAGGGATTTGTACGAGCAGTACTTC.

The gene calls are TRBV4-3 and TRBJ2-2; the D is unclear. The V end was cut by 1 base, the J end by 6 bases, with 9 bases between. In germline, CDR1 is LGHNA, CDR2 YSLEER. The CDR3 contains 14 residues. DNA for the CDR3: TGCGCCAGCAGCCAAGTTGGGCGACCCGGGGAGCTGTTTTTT. It yields the protein CASSQVGRPGELFF.

The chain joins TRBV10-3 to TRBJ2-3; 8 bases are a match to TRBD2. V was pared by 4 bases and J by 1 base, with 4 bases of the junction left unmatched. The CDR3 contains 15 residues. CDR1 is ENHRY, CDR2 SYGVKD, per germline. CDR3 in DNA: TGTGCCATCAGTGCAACTAGCGGAGGCACAGATACGCAGTATTTT. Protein sequence: CAISATSGGTDTQYF.

The chain employs TRBV2 and TRBJ2-4, with 10 bases aligning to TRBD1. The CDR3 loop spans 17 amino acids. Losses at the gene ends were 8 bases for V and 4 bases for J; bases not matched to a gene: 14. Germline V gene sequence: CDR1 SNHLY, CDR2 FYNNEI. Here the CDR3 DNA reads TGTGCCAGCCAAGAGGGACAGGGGTTGGTATTGAAAAACATTCAGTACTTC. Residues: CASQEGQGLVLKNIQYF.

V and J are TRBV7-9 and TRBJ2-1, with a possible D match to TRBD2 (6 bases). The CDR3 consists of 16 residues. In germline, CDR1 is SEHNR, CDR2 FQNEAQ (reference sequence). V dropped 4 bases and J dropped 3 bases, with 16 bases sitting between them. Here the CDR3 reads CASSSHSGLGYNEQFF. CDR3 bases: TGTGCCAGCAGCTCTCACTCGGGACTTGGCTACAATGAGCAGTTCTTC.

The V and J genes are TRBV7-8 and TRBJ2-1, with 9 bases aligning to TRBD1. This CDR3 has 14 residues. Germline CDR1 and CDR2: SGHVS and FQNEAQ. V lost 5 bases and J lost 5; bases outside the gene matches: 4. The CDR3, as DNA: TGTGCCAGCAGCCTGACAGGGGGGAACAATGAGCAGTTCTTC. Translated, it gives CASSLTGGNNEQFF.

V usage is TRBV27 and J usage is TRBJ1-5; maybe TRBD1 (6 bases). With 5 bases removed from V and 7 bases from J, the gap between germline ends came to 12 bases. The length of the CDR3 is 13 residues. CDR1 MNHEY and CDR2 SMNVEV come from the germline V gene (reference sequence). The CDR3, as DNA: TGTGCCAGCAGTGAACAGGGACGGCAGCCCCAGCATTTT. As protein: CASSEQGRQPQHF.

This clone was observed a few times. V is TRBV2 and J is TRBJ2-1; 8 bases fit TRBD2. The junction had 10 bases not matched to a gene; V was cut back by 6 bases and J by 6 bases. Germline V lookup: CDR1 SNHLY, CDR2 FYNNEI. The CDR3 consists of 15 residues. DNA of the CDR3: TGTGCCAGCAGCTTAACTAGCGCGGGGGGCAATGAGCAGTTCTTC. It codes for CASSLTSAGGNEQFF.

The J gene is TRBJ2-6, the V gene TRBV28; D is unresolved. In germline, CDR1 is MDHEN, CDR2 SYDVKM. The CDR3 covers 16 residues. V lost 5 bases, J lost 0 bases, and 11 bases lay in between. This CDR3 is CASSPDLYSGANVLTF. Written as DNA, the CDR3 is TGTGCCAGCAGTCCCGACTTGTACTCTGGGGCCAACGTCCTGACTTTC.

J is TRBJ2-5 and V is TRBV18; 10 bases line up with TRBD2. The CDR3 length is 16 residues. J lost 5 bases, V lost 3 bases, and 9 bases had no gene match. Germline V gene lookup returns CDR1 KGHSH and CDR2 LQKENI. The CDR3, as DNA: TGTGCCAGCTCACCCCGAAGCGGGGGGGCCTCGGAGACCCAGTACTTC. The encoded protein is CASSPRSGGASETQYF. The variable domain in full, with the rest retrieved from reference TRBV18 and TRBJ2-5, is NAGVMQNPRHLVRRRGQEARLRCSPMKGHSHVYWYRQLPEEGLKFMVYLQKENIIDESGMPKERFSAEFPKEGPSILRIQQVVRGDSAAYFCASSPRSGGASETQYFGPGTRLLVL.

The chain employs TRBV2 and TRBJ2-2; 8 nucleotides match TRBD1. The CDR3 length is 15 residues. Per germline, CDR1 SNHLY and CDR2 FYNNEI. V shed 6 bases and J 0 bases; nucleotides not matched to a gene: 3. CDR3 amino acids: CASREQGANTGELFF. The CDR3 DNA reads TGTGCCAGCAGAGAACAGGGGGCGAACACCGGGGAGCTGTTTTTT.

The chain couples TRBV29-1 to TRBJ1-1; 7 bases are a match to TRBD1. Germline V gene lookup returns CDR1 SQVTM and CDR2 ANQGSEA. Losses at the gene ends were 1 base for V and 1 base for J; bases not matched to a gene: 3. This CDR3 has 14 amino acids. The CDR3 DNA sequence: TGCAGCGTTGAAGCCGGGACAGAGAACACTGAAGCTTTCTTT. Its translation is CSVEAGTENTEAFF.